The 13 T cell receptor beta chains listed next were all sequenced from one sample in a study of shared T cell receptors in the human thymus. This table comes from immunoSEQ multiplex PCR, and its TCRdb copy is limited to in-frame clones, with some not included. The data contain about 380,000 clones, 95% of them singletons. The sequenced sample was thymocytes. These TCRs come from a human donor.

The V gene is TRBV5-6, the J gene TRBJ1-3, with D possibly being TRBD1 (5 bases). V dropped 4 bases and J dropped 4 bases, with 18 bases sitting between them. The CDR3 loop spans 16 amino acids. Germline V lookup: CDR1 SGHDT, CDR2 YYEEEE. The CDR3 nucleotides are TGTGCCAGCAGCCTGGACTTATCGGGGCAAGGAAACACCATATATTTT. This codes for CASSLDLSGQGNTIYF.

The chain carries TRBV27 and TRBJ1-1, with D perhaps matching TRBD1 (6 bases). Germline V lookup: CDR1 MNHEY, CDR2 SMNVEV (reference sequence). V lost 2 bases to trimming and J lost 1 base, with 11 bases between them. The length of the CDR3 is 15 residues. The DNA of the CDR3 is TGTGCCAGCAGTTTAAGGGGGGATAGGAACACTGAAGCTTTCTTT. This codes for CASSLRGDRNTEAFF.

The chain couples TRBV28 to TRBJ1-3; D perhaps matches TRBD1 (5 bases). Germline values: CDR1 MDHEN, CDR2 SYDVKM. Deletions cut 6 bases from V and 0 bases from J, with 15 bases between. The CDR3 totals 16 residues. The CDR3 region has the DNA TGTGCCAGCAGACGGATGGGGGGAATCTCTGGAAACACCATATATTTT. Translated, it gives CASRRMGGISGNTIYF.

V is TRBV5-6 and J is TRBJ2-3, with D perhaps matching TRBD2 (6 bases). This CDR3 comprises 15 residues. Germline V gene lookup returns CDR1 SGHDT and CDR2 YYEEEE. Trimming removed 4 bases from V and 0 bases from J, with 12 bases in between. The CDR3 loop is CASSLRDSSTDTQYF. CDR3 coding DNA: TGTGCCAGCAGCCTACGGGACTCCAGCACAGATACGCAGTATTTT. Based on the CDR3 plus reference TRBV5-6 and TRBJ2-3, the full variable domain is DAGVTQSPTHLIKTRGQQVTLRCSPKSGHDTVSWYQQALGQGPQFIFQYYEEEERQRGNFPDRFSGHQFPNYSSELNVNALLLGDSALYLCASSLRDSSTDTQYFGPGTRLTVL.

V gene TRBV4-2 combines with J gene TRBJ2-6; D is perhaps TRBD1 (5 bases). The CDR3 sequence is 16 residues long. Germline assignment: CDR1 LGHNA and CDR2 YNFKEQ. V gave up 4 bases and J gave up 0 bases, with 10 bases separating them. The CDR3 loop reads CASSLWGFSGANVLTF. DNA of the CDR3: TGTGCCAGCAGCCTATGGGGCTTCTCTGGGGCCAACGTCCTGACTTTC.

The V call is TRBV7-9, the J call TRBJ2-1; the match to TRBD2 covers 10 bases. Germline assignment: CDR1 SEHNR and CDR2 FQNEAQ (reference sequence). The CDR3 contains 18 residues. The V and J ends lost 4 bases and 3 bases, in that order; junction bases with no gene match: 12. The CDR3 here is CASSSNTIAGGDYNEQFF. CDR3 DNA: TGTGCCAGCAGCTCGAATACGATAGCGGGAGGTGACTACAATGAGCAGTTCTTC.

The chain is built from TRBV27 and TRBJ2-5; TRBD1 agrees at 7 bases. The last part of the DNA fits TRBJ2-7 better; the J call may be wrong. The CDR3 totals 13 residues. Germline V gene lookup returns CDR1 MNHEY and CDR2 SMNVEV (reference sequence). CDR3 protein: CASRVQGSYEQYF. The CDR3 bases are TGTGCCAGCAGGGTACAGGGGTCCTACGAGCAGTACTTC.

V usage is TRBV28 and J usage is TRBJ1-2; maybe TRBD1 (5 bases). The CDR3 runs 15 residues. The germline V and J ends were trimmed by 5 bases and 4 bases, with 17 bases remaining between them. Germline lookup yields CDR1 MDHEN and CDR2 SYDVKM. DNA of the CDR3: TGTGCCAGCAGTCCCCCGGTTTCAGGGTTCTATGGCTACACCTTC. Its protein product is CASSPPVSGFYGYTF.

This sequence joins TRBV5-4 and TRBJ1-1; D is perhaps TRBD1 (6 bases). Germline CDR1 and CDR2: SGHNT and YYREEE (reference sequence). Trimming cost V 10 bases and J 0 bases, with 13 bases left between them. CDR3 size: 13 residues. CDR3 sequence (DNA): TGTGCCGGGTACAGGGAGGTGAACACTGAAGCTTTCTTT. Its protein product is CAGYREVNTEAFF.

The chain employs TRBV11-2 and TRBJ2-7, with D hard to call. Per the germline V gene, CDR1 is SGHAT and CDR2 is FQNNGV. The CDR3 runs 15 residues. Trimming shortened V by 1 base and J by 2 bases, and 12 bases separated the two germline ends. CDR3 sequence reads: CASSLAVSQPYEQYF. CDR3 DNA sequence: TGTGCCAGCAGCTTAGCGGTCTCGCAGCCCTACGAGCAGTACTTC.

In this sample, this clone turned up a few times. The V and J genes are TRBV14 and TRBJ2-3; D not certain. The CDR3 is 16 residues long. Germline-derived CDR1 and CDR2 are SGHDN and FVKESK. Trimming took 1 base from V and 2 from J, leaving 13 bases between them. CDR3 DNA sequence: TGTGCCAGCAGCCAAGCGAGTCCTTGGGCCACAGATACGCAGTATTTT. It specifies CASSQASPWATDTQYF.

In its sample, this clone was seen a few times. The CDR3 region has the DNA TGTGCCAGCTCACCAGGGCCACTCCAACCCCAGCATTTT. Protein product: CASSPGPLQPQHF. The V and J genes are TRBV18 and TRBJ1-5; unclear D gene. From germline, CDR1 is KGHSH and CDR2 LQKENI. Trimming stripped 2 bases from V and 10 bases from J, with 12 bases between. CDR3 length equals 13 residues.

V gene TRBV30 combines with J gene TRBJ1-4, with D perhaps TRBD1 (5 bases). Per the germline V gene, CDR1 is GTSNPN and CDR2 is SVGIG (reference sequence). This CDR3 spans 14 amino acids. Trimming took off 0 bases at V and 2 bases at J, with 7 bases between the two ends. The chain's CDR3 is CAWSVRDTNEKLFF. CDR3 coding DNA: TGTGCCTGGAGTGTACGGGACACTAATGAAAAACTGTTTTTT.